These T cell receptor beta chains were read from a single sample in a study of blood T cell repertoires in COVID-19. Clones were read by immunoSEQ multiplex PCR, and TCRdb kept only the in-frame ones, dropping some. Of about 330,000 clones detected, around 88% appear once; the ten largest clones hold about 1.7%. Source material: peripheral blood. These receptors all stem from a woman between 45 and 60 years old with acute or convalescent COVID-19. Both conserved end residues are part of each CDR3. A D gene is named only where the DNA matches it firmly. Where a row states a size, it is once, few, many or the class of an expanded clone; other rows omit it.

NA	TRBV28	NA	TRBJ2-7	14	TGTGCCAGCACGGGGCAGGGGAGCCCCTACGAGCAGTACTTC	CASTGQGSPYEQYF
NA	TRBV5-1	NA	TRBJ2-3	14	TGCGCCAGCAGCTTAGCGGCCCGCACAGATACGCAGTATTTT	CASSLAARTDTQYF
NA	TRBV4-3	NA	TRBJ1-5	16	TGCGCCAGCAGCCAAGATATGGGAGGAAACGGGCAGCCCCAGCATTTT	CASSQDMGGNGQPQHF
NA	TRBV3-1/TRBV3-2	NA	TRBJ2-1	14	TGTGCCAGCAGCCCCGATCTAGTGGACAATGAGCAGTTCTTC	CASSPDLVDNEQFF
TRBD1	TRBV18	NA	TRBJ1-2	14	TGTGCCAGCTCACCTGGACAGGGCGACTATGGCTACACCTTC	CASSPGQGDYGYTF
TRBD2	TRBV27	NA	TRBJ2-7	14	TGTGCCAGCAGACAAATAGCGGGAAACTACGAGCAGTACTTC	CASRQIAGNYEQYF
NA	TRBV5-4	NA	TRBJ2-3	12	TGTGCCAGCAGCTTGGTTATAGATACGCAGTATTTT	CASSLVIDTQYF
TRBD1	TRBV11-2	NA	TRBJ1-2	13	TGTGCCAGCAGAGAAACAGGGGCCTATGGCTACACCTTC	CASRETGAYGYTF
TRBD2	TRBV7-8	NA	TRBJ2-7	15	TGTGCCAGCAGCGCTGGACTAGCGTCAATCTACGAGCAGTACTTC	CASSAGLASIYEQYF
TRBD2	TRBV5-5	NA	TRBJ2-2	17	TGTGCCAGCAGCTTACTCGCGGGAGGGGGAAGTACCGGGGAGCTGTTTTTT	CASSLLAGGGSTGELFF
NA	TRBV11-3	NA	TRBJ2-1	14	TGTGCCAGCAGCCGGGGGACAGTGGGCAATGAGCAGTTCTTC	CASSRGTVGNEQFF
TRBD1	TRBV9	NA	TRBJ2-7	12	TGTGCCAGCGGACAGGGGGGGTACGAGCAGTACTTC	CASGQGGYEQYF
NA	TRBV7-9	few	TRBJ1-1	15	TGTGCCAGCAGCCCCGAATGGGGGGGAGGGACTGAAGCTTTCTTT	CASSPEWGGGTEAFF
NA	TRBV6-6	NA	TRBJ1-3	14	TGTGCCAGCAGCCCCGGGGGAGCTGGAAACACCATATATTTT	CASSPGGAGNTIYF
NA	TRBV5-5	NA	TRBJ1-1	13	TGTGCCAGCAGCTATCAAGCGAACACTGAAGCTTTCTTT	CASSYQANTEAFF
NA	TRBV28	once	TRBJ2-3	13	TGTGCCAGCAGTTTTCCTAGAGCAGATACGCAGTATTTT	CASSFPRADTQYF
TRBD2	TRBV19	NA	TRBJ2-3	16	TGTGCCAGTAGTAGGGGACTAGCGGGAGCGACAGATACGCAGTATTTT	CASSRGLAGATDTQYF
TRBD1	TRBV2	NA	TRBJ1-5	14	TGTGCCAGCAGTGAGCAGGGGGGTAATCAGCCCCAGCATTTT	CASSEQGGNQPQHF
TRBD2	TRBV6-2/TRBV6-3	few	TRBJ2-1	17	TGTGCCAGCAGTTACTCCCCAGCGGGAGGCATTTACAATGAGCAGTTCTTC	CASSYSPAGGIYNEQFF
TRBD2	TRBV5-1	NA	TRBJ2-1	15	TGCGCCAGCAGCTTGGGTCTAGCGGCCTACAATGAGCAGTTCTTC	CASSLGLAAYNEQFF
NA	TRBV12-1	NA	TRBJ2-1	14	TGTGCCATCACTGTGCCGGACAGATACAATGAGCAGTTCTTC	CAITVPDRYNEQFF
NA	TRBV28	NA	TRBJ1-3	14	TGTGCCAGCAGGACGACAGGCTCTGGAAACACCATATATTTT	CASRTTGSGNTIYF
NA	TRBV25-1	NA	TRBJ2-2	14	TGTGCCAGCAGCGGGTTTTTCAACACCGGGGAGCTGTTTTTT	CASSGFFNTGELFF
NA	TRBV19	NA	TRBJ2-1	16	TGTGCCAGTAGTATAGTCAGGGACTCGATATACAATGAGCAGTTCTTC	CASSIVRDSIYNEQFF
NA	TRBV2	once	TRBJ2-1	13	TGTGCCAGCAGTAAGGCAGGTAACAATGAGCAGTTCTTC	CASSKAGNNEQFF
TRBD2	TRBV7-3	once	TRBJ2-1	18	TGTGCCAGCAGCTTAAGCTGGGGGGCTAGCGGGATTTACAATGAGCAGTTCTTC	CASSLSWGASGIYNEQFF
NA	TRBV2	NA	TRBJ2-7	15	TGTGCCAGCAGTGAAAAAACTCTTCTAACCTACGAGCAGTACTTC	CASSEKTLLTYEQYF
NA	TRBV28	NA	TRBJ1-4	16	TGTGCCAGCAGTTCAGGGGCCGCTTCAACTAATGAAAAACTGTTTTTT	CASSSGAASTNEKLFF
NA	TRBV5-5	NA	TRBJ1-3	15	TGTGCCAGCAGCCCCCTCGGAGGGTCTGGAAACACCATATATTTT	CASSPLGGSGNTIYF
TRBD1	TRBV24-1	NA	TRBJ2-1	18	TGTGCCACCAGTGATGCCACCGGGACAGGGGGCTCCTACAATGAGCAGTTCTTC	CATSDATGTGGSYNEQFF
NA	TRBV13	NA	TRBJ1-5	15	TGTGCCAGCAGCTTAGGGGCCGCCTCTAATCAGCCCCAGCATTTT	CASSLGAASNQPQHF
TRBD1	TRBV28	once	TRBJ1-1	16	TGTGCCAGCAGTAGTCCGCCGGGACAGATGAACACTGAAGCTTTCTTT	CASSSPPGQMNTEAFF
NA	TRBV6-1	NA	TRBJ1-3	17	TGTGCCAGCAGTGAAGTTGTGGGTCGGACTTCTGGAAACACCATATATTTT	CASSEVVGRTSGNTIYF
TRBD2	TRBV28	once	TRBJ2-5	15	TGTGCCAGCAGTTCCCCCGCGGGGGGGCAAGAGACCCAGTACTTC	CASSSPAGGQETQYF
TRBD1	TRBV29-1	NA	TRBJ1-1	14	TGCAGCGTAGCCAGGACAGGTCTGAACACTGAAGCTTTCTTT	CSVARTGLNTEAFF
NA	TRBV5-1	NA	TRBJ2-5	15	TGCGCCAGCAGCCCGGGACAATCCGGCCAAGAGACCCAGTACTTC	CASSPGQSGQETQYF
NA	TRBV4-1	NA	TRBJ1-1	12	TGCGCCAGCAGCGCAACTAGTCAGAGGGCTTTCTTT	CASSATSQRAFF
TRBD2	TRBV28	once	TRBJ2-1	17	TGTGCCAGCAGTTCGACACCGTCCGGACTAGCGGGAGGTGATCAGTTCTTC	CASSSTPSGLAGGDQFF
NA	TRBV6-2/TRBV6-3	NA	TRBJ2-1	16	TGTGCCAGCAACCCCGTCCCGGGAGAACGGCGGAATGAGCAGTTCTTC	CASNPVPGERRNEQFF
NA	TRBV12-5	NA	TRBJ2-5	14	TGTGCTAGTGGGACTGGGGGGTCCCAAGAGATCCAGTACTTC	CASGTGGSQEIQYF
TRBD1	TRBV28	NA	TRBJ1-6	13	TGTGCCAGCAGCGACAGGGAATTTTCACCCCTCCACTTT	CASSDREFSPLHF
TRBD1	TRBV5-4	NA	TRBJ1-6	16	TGTGCCAGCAGCCCGGGGACAGGGAATTATAATTCACCCCTCCACTTT	CASSPGTGNYNSPLHF
TRBD1	TRBV7-2	NA	TRBJ1-1	14	TGTGCCAGCAGCTGGGGACAGGGGAACACTGAAGCTTTCTTT	CASSWGQGNTEAFF
NA	TRBV27	NA	TRBJ2-3	16	TGTGCCAGCAGTTTATCGTGGTTTACTAGCACAGATACGCAGTATTTT	CASSLSWFTSTDTQYF
TRBD1	TRBV28	NA	TRBJ2-7	16	TGTGCCAGCAGTTTGAGGGCAGGGGGCGCGGGCTACGAGCAGTACTTC	CASSLRAGGAGYEQYF
TRBD1	TRBV6-5	NA	TRBJ2-7	14	TGTGCCACAGAGGACAGGGATGGGACCTACGAGCAGTACTTC	CATEDRDGTYEQYF
NA	TRBV20-1	NA	TRBJ2-3	11	TGCAGTGCTAGACCGGCAGATACGCAGTATTTT	CSARPADTQYF
NA	TRBV30	NA	TRBJ1-4	15	TGTGCCTGGAGTGCGGGGTTGGGGGCTGGTGAAAAACTGTTTTTT	CAWSAGLGAGEKLFF
TRBD2	TRBV4-3	NA	TRBJ2-3	20	TGCGCCAGCAGCCAAGATATCAGGACTAGCGGACTACTTAGCACAGATACGCAGTATTTT	CASSQDIRTSGLLSTDTQYF
NA	TRBV27	NA	TRBJ1-6	17	TGTGCCAGCAGTTTATCGAGTAGGACAGAGCCTAGTTCACCCCTCCACTTT	CASSLSSRTEPSSPLHF
TRBD1	TRBV4-1	NA	TRBJ1-2	16	TGCGCCAGCAGCCTAGCCGGACAGGGGACTAACTATGGCTACACCTTC	CASSLAGQGTNYGYTF
TRBD2	TRBV28	NA	TRBJ2-1	15	TGTGCCAGCAGCCCTGGGACTAGCGGGAGTTATGAGCAGTTCTTC	CASSPGTSGSYEQFF
TRBD1	TRBV19	NA	TRBJ2-7	15	TGTGCCAGTAGCGCGGGACAGGGGGCTGTCTACGAGCAGTACTTC	CASSAGQGAVYEQYF
TRBD1	TRBV30	NA	TRBJ1-2	13	TGTGCCTGGATGGGGACAGGAGTCTATGGCTACACCTTC	CAWMGTGVYGYTF
NA	TRBV7-9	NA	TRBJ2-4	19	TGTGCCAGCAGCTTAGCCATCCTCAAACAGGGTCTGGCCAAAAACATTCAGTACTTC	CASSLAILKQGLAKNIQYF